Below, one T cell receptor (beta chain) is given with its context. This specimen belongs to a study of blood T cell repertoires in COVID-19. Study information: COVID-19 samples, acute and convalescent, were from the United States, Italy and Spain. Sources were T cells, B-cell-depleted T cells, or PBMCs; the material itself was cDNA or gDNA.

Germline V lookup: CDR1 ENHRY, CDR2 SYGVKD. The length of the CDR3 is 13 residues. Trimming pared 11 bases from V and 9 bases from J, leaving 17 bases between. Authors' analysis steps: Scientists estimated how many nucleated cells there were by amplifying reference gene primers. The data were produced by immunoSEQ multiplex PCR, yet TCRdb's version contains in-frame clones alone and is incomplete. V, J and clone size are those of that table, while D and trimming were read from the DNA. This table has 150,000 to 200,000 clones, 86% appearing once. The sequenced sample was peripheral blood. The V call is TRBV10-3, the J call TRBJ1-6; a possible D gene is TRBD1 (6 bases). This sequence originates from a woman over 75 in a cohort sampled during active or convalescent COVID-19. CDR3 protein: CASKEQGSSPLHF. The DNA for the CDR3 is TGTGCCTCCAAGGAACAGGGATCTTCACCCCTCCACTTT.